Listed here are 10 T cell receptor beta chains from one sample, sequenced in a study of blood T cell repertoires in COVID-19. The table came from immunoSEQ multiplex PCR; TCRdb's copy has only in-frame clones and leaves some out. The sample has under 200,000 clones; around 77% are singletons. Sequencing was done on a sample of peripheral blood. Source of these receptors: a man aged 65 to 79 with acute or convalescent COVID-19.

Here the CDR3 reads CASSSTGLGETQYF. The CDR3 nucleotides read TGTGCCAGCAGTTCGACAGGGTTAGGGGAGACCCAGTACTTC. The rearrangement joins TRBV6-2 or TRBV6-3 to TRBJ2-5, with TRBD1 matching over 7 bases. The V segment lost 4 bases and the J segment 5 bases; nucleotides outside the gene matches: 7. This CDR3 has 14 residues. CDR1 MNHEY and CDR2 SVGEGT come from the germline V gene.

The chain carries TRBV6-2 or TRBV6-3 and TRBJ1-1; TRBD1 aligns across 9 bases. Losses at the gene ends were 2 bases for V and 1 base for J; bases not matched to a gene: 8. The CDR3 sequence is 17 residues long. Per germline, CDR1 MNHEY and CDR2 SVGEGT. The CDR3 loop is CASSYPTGGGWNTEAFF. CDR3 nucleotide sequence: TGTGCCAGCAGTTACCCCACAGGGGGCGGATGGAACACTGAAGCTTTCTTT.

V usage is TRBV7-9 and J usage is TRBJ2-3, with TRBD1 matching 7 bases. The germline CDR1 and CDR2 sequences are SEHNR and FQNEAQ (reference sequence). Losses at the gene ends were 5 bases for V and 0 bases for J; bases not matched to a gene: 8. This CDR3 spans 16 amino acids. Here the CDR3 reads CASSRGQEASTDTQYF. CDR3 DNA: TGTGCCAGCAGCCGCGGACAGGAGGCTAGCACAGATACGCAGTATTTT.

The CDR3 DNA sequence: TGTGCCAGCAGTGAGGCCGGGACAGGGTGGGGTCAGCCCCAGCATTTT. Translated, it gives CASSEAGTGWGQPQHF. The J gene is TRBJ1-5, the V gene TRBV6-2 or TRBV6-3; TRBD1 aligns across 9 bases. Germline-derived CDR1 and CDR2 are MNHEY and SVGEGT. J lost 6 bases, V lost 5 bases, and 11 bases had no gene match. This CDR3 is built from 16 residues.

This chain connects TRBV19 to TRBJ2-2, with TRBD1 matching over 9 bases. This CDR3 is 16 amino acids long. The germline V gene encodes CDR1 LNHDA and CDR2 SQIVND (reference sequence). J was trimmed by 5 bases and V by 4 bases; bases with no gene match: 8. CDR3 nucleotides: TGTGCCAGTAGTAACCCCGGGACAGGGATAACCGGGGAGCTGTTTTTT. This gives the protein CASSNPGTGITGELFF.

This clone came up once. The CDR3: CATSREQTGSYLSYEQYF. The CDR3 DNA follows: TGTGCCACCAGCAGGGAACAGACAGGGTCTTACCTCTCCTACGAGCAGTACTTC. The gene calls are TRBV15 and TRBJ2-7; TRBD1 agrees at 7 bases. The ends lost 3 bases at V and 0 bases at J; junction bases unmatched: 14. Germline CDR1 and CDR2: LNHNV and YYDKDF (reference sequence). There are 18 residues in the CDR3.

This clone occurred a few times. V is TRBV6-4 and J is TRBJ2-2, with 14 bases that match TRBD2. This CDR3 comprises 18 residues. V dropped 3 bases and J dropped 6; count of bases not matched to a gene: 9. The germline V gene has CDR1 MRHNA and CDR2 SNTAGT. CDR3 in amino acids: CASSDSPGLAGAPGELFF. Here the CDR3 DNA reads TGTGCCAGCAGTGATAGTCCGGGACTAGCGGGAGCCCCCGGGGAGCTGTTTTTT.

The chain combines TRBV24-1 with TRBJ1-5; D is possibly TRBD1 (5 bases). CDR1 is KGHDR and CDR2 is SFDVKD in the germline V gene. The V gene lost 4 bases and the J gene lost 5 bases, with 5 bases spanning the gap. This CDR3 comprises 12 residues. CDR3 nucleotides: TGTGCCACCAGTGAGGGGCATCAGCCCCAGCATTTT. This encodes CATSEGHQPQHF.

The count of this clone is one. The chain employs TRBV24-1 and TRBJ2-1; D perhaps matches TRBD2 (6 bases). Germline V gene lookup returns CDR1 KGHDR and CDR2 SFDVKD. Trimming pared 3 bases from V and 5 bases from J, leaving 13 bases between. CDR3 length: 15 residues. CDR3 sequence (DNA): TGTGCCACCAGTGATGGGGGACTTCGACACAATGAGCAGTTCTTC. It encodes CATSDGGLRHNEQFF.

CDR3 loop: CASSPPTGGWTEAFF. The CDR3 coding sequence is TGTGCCAGCAGCCCTCCGACAGGGGGATGGACTGAAGCTTTCTTT. V gene TRBV11-3 combines with J gene TRBJ1-1; 9 bases are a match to TRBD1. The CDR3 covers 15 residues. CDR1 is SGHNT, CDR2 YENEEA, per germline. Trimming cost V 5 bases and J 5 bases; bases outside gene matches: 9.